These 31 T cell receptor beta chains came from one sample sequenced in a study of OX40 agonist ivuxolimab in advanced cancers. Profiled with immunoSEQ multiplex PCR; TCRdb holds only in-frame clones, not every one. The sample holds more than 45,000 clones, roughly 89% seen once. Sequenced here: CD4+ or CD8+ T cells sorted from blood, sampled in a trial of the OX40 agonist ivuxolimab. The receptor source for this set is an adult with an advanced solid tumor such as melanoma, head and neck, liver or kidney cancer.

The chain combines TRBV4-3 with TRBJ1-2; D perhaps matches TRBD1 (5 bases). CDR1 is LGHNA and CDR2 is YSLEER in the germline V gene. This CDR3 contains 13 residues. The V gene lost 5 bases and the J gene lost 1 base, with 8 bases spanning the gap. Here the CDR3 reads CASSATVNYGYTF. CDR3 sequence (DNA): TGCGCCAGCAGCGCGACAGTTAACTATGGCTACACCTTC.

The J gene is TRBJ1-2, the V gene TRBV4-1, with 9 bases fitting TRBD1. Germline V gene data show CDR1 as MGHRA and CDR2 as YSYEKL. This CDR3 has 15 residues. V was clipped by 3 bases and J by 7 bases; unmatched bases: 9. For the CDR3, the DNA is TGCGCCAGCAGCCAGGCTCCTGGGACAGGGAGTGGCTACACCTTC. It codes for CASSQAPGTGSGYTF.

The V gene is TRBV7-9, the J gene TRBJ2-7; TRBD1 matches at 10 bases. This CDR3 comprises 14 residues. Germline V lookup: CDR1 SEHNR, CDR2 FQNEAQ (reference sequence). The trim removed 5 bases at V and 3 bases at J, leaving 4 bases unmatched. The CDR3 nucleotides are TGTGCCAGCAGCGGGACAGGGGCTGGCTACGAGCAGTACTTC. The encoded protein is CASSGTGAGYEQYF.

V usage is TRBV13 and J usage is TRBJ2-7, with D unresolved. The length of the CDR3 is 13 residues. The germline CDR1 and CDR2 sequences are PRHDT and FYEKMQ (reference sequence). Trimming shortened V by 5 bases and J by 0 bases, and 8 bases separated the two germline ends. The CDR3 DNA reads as TGTGCCAGCAGCCCGGGCGCCTCCTACGAGCAGTACTTC. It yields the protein CASSPGASYEQYF.

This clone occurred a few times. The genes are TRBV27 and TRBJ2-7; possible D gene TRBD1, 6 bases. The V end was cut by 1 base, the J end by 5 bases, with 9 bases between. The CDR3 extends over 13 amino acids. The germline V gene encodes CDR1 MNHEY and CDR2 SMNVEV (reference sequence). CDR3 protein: CASSLYRDDEQYF. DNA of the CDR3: TGTGCCAGCAGTTTATACAGGGACGACGAGCAGTACTTC.

The CDR3 DNA is TGTGCCTGGAGTGACGCGACAAGATTGCCGGAGTTGTTTTTT. Protein product: CAWSDATRLPELFF. V usage is TRBV30 and J usage is TRBJ1-4; D is undetermined. Per germline, CDR1 GTSNPN and CDR2 SVGIG (reference sequence). The CDR3 sequence is 14 residues long. Trimming took off 1 base at V and 15 bases at J, with 21 bases between the two ends. Full variable domain (remainder filled in from reference TRBV30 and TRBJ1-4): SQTIHQWPATLVQPVGSPLSLECTVEGTSNPNLYWYRQAAGRGLQLLFYSVGIGQISSEVPQNLSASRPQDRQFILSSKKLLLSDSGFYLCAWSDATRLPELFFGSGTQLSVL.

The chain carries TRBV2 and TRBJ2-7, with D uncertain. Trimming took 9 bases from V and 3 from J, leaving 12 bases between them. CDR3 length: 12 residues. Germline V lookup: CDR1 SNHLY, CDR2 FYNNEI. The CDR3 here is CASARLYYEQYF. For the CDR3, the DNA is TGTGCCAGTGCCCGGCTCTACTACGAGCAGTACTTC.

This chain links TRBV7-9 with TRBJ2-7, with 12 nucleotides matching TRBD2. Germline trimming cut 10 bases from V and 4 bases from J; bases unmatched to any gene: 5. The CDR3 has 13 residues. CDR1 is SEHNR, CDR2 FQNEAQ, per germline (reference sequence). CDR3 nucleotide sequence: TGTGCCATTTTACTAGCGGGGGGATACGAGCAGTACTTC. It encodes CAILLAGGYEQYF.

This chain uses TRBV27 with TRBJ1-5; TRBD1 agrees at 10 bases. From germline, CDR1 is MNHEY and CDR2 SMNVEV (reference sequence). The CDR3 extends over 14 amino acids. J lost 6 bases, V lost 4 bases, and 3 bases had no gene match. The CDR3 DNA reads TGTGCCAGCAGTTCCAGGACAGGGGGTCAGCCCCAGCATTTT. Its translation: CASSSRTGGQPQHF.

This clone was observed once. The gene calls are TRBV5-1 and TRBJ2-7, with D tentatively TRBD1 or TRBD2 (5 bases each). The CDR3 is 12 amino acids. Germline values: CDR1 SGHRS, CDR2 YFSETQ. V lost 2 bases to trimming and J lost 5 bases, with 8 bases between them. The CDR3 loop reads CASSFRDHEQYF. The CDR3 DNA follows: TGCGCCAGCAGCTTTCGGGACCACGAGCAGTACTTC. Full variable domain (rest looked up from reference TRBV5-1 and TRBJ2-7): KAGVTQTPRYLIKTRGQQVTLSCSPISGHRSVSWYQQTPGQGLQFLFEYFSETQRNKGNFPGRFSGRQFSNSRSEMNVSTLELGDSALYLCASSFRDHEQYFGPGTRLTVT.

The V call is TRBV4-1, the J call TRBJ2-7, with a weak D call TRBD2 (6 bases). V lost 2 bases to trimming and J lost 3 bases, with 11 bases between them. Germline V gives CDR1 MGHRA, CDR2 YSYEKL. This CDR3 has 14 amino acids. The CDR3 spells CASSQRKDYYEQYF. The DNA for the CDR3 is TGCGCCAGCAGCCAACGTAAGGACTACTACGAGCAGTACTTC.

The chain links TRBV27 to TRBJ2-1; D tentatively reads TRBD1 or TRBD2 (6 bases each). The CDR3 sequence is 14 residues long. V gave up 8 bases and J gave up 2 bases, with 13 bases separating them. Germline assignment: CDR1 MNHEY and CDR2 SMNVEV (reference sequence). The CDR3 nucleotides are TGTGCCAGCCGCACGGGGGCCGCCTACAATGAGCAGTTCTTC. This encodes CASRTGAAYNEQFF.

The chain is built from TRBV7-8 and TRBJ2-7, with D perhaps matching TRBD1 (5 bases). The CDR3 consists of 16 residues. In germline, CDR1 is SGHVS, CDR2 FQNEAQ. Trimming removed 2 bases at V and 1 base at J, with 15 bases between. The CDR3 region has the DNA TGTGCCAGCAGCTTATTCACAGGAGCTGGGTCCTACGAGCAGTACTTC. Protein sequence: CASSLFTGAGSYEQYF.

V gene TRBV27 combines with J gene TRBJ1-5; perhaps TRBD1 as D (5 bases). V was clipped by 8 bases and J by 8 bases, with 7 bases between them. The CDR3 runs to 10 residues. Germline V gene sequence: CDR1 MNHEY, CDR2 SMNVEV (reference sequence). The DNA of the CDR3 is TGTGCCAGCGGAGGGGAGCCCCAGCATTTT. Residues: CASGGEPQHF.

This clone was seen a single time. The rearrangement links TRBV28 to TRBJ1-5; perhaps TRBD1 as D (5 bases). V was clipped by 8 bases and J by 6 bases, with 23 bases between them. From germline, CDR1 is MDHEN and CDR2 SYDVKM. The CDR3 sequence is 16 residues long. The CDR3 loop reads CASDVLGLGDGQPQHF. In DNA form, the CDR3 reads TGTGCCAGCGACGTCTTGGGACTCGGGGACGGTCAGCCCCAGCATTTT.

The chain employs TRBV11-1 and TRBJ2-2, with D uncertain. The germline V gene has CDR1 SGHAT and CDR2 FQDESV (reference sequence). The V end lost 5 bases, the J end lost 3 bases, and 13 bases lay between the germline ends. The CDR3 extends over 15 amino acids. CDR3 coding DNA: TGTGCCAGCAGCGGCAAGGACGGCGACACCGGGGAGCTGTTTTTT. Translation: CASSGKDGDTGELFF.

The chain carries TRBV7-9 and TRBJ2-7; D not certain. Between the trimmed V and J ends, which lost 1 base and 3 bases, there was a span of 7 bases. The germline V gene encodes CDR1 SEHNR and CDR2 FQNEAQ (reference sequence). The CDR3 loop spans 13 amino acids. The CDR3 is CASSLGLFYEQYF. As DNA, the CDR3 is TGTGCCAGCAGCTTAGGCCTTTTCTACGAGCAGTACTTC.

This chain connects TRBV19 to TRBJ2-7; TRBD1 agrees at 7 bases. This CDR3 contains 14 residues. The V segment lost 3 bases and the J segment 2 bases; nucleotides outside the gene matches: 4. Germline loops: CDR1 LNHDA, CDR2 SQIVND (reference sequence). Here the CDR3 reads CASSMGDSAYEQYF. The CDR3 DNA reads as TGTGCCAGTAGTATGGGGGACAGTGCCTACGAGCAGTACTTC.

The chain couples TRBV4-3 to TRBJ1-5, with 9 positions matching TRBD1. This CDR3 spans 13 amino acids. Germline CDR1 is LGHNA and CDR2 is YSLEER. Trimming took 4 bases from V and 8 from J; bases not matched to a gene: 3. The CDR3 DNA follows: TGCGCCAGCAGCCGGGACAGGGAAAAGCCCCAGCATTTT. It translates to CASSRDREKPQHF.

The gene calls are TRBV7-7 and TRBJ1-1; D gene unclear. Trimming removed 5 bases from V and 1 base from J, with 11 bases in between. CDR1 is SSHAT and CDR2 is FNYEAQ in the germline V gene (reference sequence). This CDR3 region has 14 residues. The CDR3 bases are TGTGCCAGCAGCCCGAGGCAGTGGAACACTGAAGCTTTCTTT. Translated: CASSPRQWNTEAFF.

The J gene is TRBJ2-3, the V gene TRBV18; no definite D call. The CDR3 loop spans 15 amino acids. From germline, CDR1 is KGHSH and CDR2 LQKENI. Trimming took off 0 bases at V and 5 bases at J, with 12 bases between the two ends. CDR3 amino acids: CASSPPQALGDTQYF. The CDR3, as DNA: TGTGCCAGCTCACCACCGCAGGCCCTGGGAGATACGCAGTATTTT.

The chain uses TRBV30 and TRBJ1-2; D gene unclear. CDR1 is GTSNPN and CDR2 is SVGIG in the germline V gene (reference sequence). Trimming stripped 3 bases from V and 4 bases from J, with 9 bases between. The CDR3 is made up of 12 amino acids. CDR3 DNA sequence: TGTGCCTGGAGACGTGGGTTCTATGGCTACACCTTC. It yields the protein CAWRRGFYGYTF.

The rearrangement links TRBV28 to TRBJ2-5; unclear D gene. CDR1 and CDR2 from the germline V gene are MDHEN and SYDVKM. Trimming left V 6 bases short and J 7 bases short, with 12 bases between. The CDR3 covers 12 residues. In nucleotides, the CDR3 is TGTGCCAGCAGCCCTCCGTTGGGGACCCAGTACTTC. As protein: CASSPPLGTQYF. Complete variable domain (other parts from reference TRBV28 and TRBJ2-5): DVKVTQSSRYLVKRTGEKVFLECVQDMDHENMFWYRQDPGLGLRLIYFSYDVKMKEKGDIPEGYSVSREKKERFSLILESASTNQTSMYLCASSPPLGTQYFGPGTRLLVL.

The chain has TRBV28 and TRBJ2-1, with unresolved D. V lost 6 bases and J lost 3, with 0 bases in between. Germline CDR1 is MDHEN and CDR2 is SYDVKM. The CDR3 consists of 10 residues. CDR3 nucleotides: TGTGCCAGCAGCTACAATGAGCAGTTCTTC. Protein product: CASSYNEQFF.

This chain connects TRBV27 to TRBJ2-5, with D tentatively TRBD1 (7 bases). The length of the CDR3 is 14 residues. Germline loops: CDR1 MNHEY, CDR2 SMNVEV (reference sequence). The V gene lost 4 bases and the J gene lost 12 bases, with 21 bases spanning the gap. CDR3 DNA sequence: TGTGCCAGCAGTTCCCCTCAAGGAGGGGGCAGGGAGTACTTC. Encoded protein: CASSSPQGGGREYF.

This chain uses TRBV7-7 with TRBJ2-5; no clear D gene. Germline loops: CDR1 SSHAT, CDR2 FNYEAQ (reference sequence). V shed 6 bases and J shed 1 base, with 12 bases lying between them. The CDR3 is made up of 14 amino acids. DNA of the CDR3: TGTGCCAGCAGAGGACCCGGCCTCCAAGAGACCCAGTACTTC. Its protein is CASRGPGLQETQYF.

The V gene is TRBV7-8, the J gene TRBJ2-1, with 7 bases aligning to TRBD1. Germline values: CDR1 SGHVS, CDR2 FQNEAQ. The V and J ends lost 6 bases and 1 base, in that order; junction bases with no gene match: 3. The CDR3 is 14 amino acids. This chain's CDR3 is CASRRQGSYNEQFF. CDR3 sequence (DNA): TGTGCCAGCAGAAGACAGGGTTCCTACAATGAGCAGTTCTTC.

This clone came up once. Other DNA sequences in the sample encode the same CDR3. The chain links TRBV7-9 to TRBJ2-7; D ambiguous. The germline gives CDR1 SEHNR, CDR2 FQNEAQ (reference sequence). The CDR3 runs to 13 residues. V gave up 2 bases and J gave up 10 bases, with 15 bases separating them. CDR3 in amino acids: CASSLIGEWEQYF. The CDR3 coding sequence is TGTGCCAGCAGCTTAATCGGCGAATGGGAACAGTACTTC.

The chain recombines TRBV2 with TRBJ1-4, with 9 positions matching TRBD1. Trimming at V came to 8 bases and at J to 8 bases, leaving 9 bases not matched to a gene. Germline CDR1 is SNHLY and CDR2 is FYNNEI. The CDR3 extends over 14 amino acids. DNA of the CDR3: TGTGCCAGCTGTCCGGGACAGGGACGCGAAAAACTGTTTTTT. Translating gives CASCPGQGREKLFF. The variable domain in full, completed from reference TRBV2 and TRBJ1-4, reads EPEVTQTPSHQVTQMGQEVILRCVPISNHLYFYWYRQILGQKVEFLVSFYNNEISEKSEIFDDQFSVERPDGSNFTLKIRSTKLEDSAMYFCASCPGQGREKLFFGSGTQLSVL.

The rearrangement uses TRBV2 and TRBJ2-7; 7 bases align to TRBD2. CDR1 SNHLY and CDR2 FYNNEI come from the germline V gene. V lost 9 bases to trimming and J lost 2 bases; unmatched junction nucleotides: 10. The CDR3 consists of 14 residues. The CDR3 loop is CARGGGGATYEQYF. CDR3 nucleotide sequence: TGTGCCAGGGGTGGCGGGGGAGCCACCTACGAGCAGTACTTC. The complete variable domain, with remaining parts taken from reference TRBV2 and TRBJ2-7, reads EPEVTQTPSHQVTQMGQEVILRCVPISNHLYFYWYRQILGQKVEFLVSFYNNEISEKSEIFDDQFSVERPDGSNFTLKIRSTKLEDSAMYFCARGGGGATYEQYFGPGTRLTVT.

The CDR3 DNA sequence: TGTGCCAGCAGCCTGGAGGATCGAACCTACGAGCAGTACTTC. Translated, it gives CASSLEDRTYEQYF. V usage is TRBV7-8 and J usage is TRBJ2-7; a weak D match, TRBD2 (5 bases). Trimming stripped 5 bases from V and 2 bases from J, with 13 bases between. Germline loops: CDR1 SGHVS, CDR2 FQNEAQ. This CDR3 is built from 14 residues.